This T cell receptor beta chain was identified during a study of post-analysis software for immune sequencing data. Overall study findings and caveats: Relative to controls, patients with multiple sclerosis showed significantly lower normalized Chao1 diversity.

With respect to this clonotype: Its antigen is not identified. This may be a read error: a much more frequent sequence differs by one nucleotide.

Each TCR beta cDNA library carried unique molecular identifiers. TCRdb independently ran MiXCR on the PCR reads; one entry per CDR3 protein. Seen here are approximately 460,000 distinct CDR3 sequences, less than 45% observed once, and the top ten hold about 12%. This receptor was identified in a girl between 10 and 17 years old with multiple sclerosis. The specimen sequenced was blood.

The DNA for the CDR3 is TGCAGTGCTCCCCGGGGCTGGGTCCAAGAGACCCAGTACTTC. Translating it yields CSAPRGWVQETQYF. The rearrangement uses TRBV20-1 and TRBJ2-5, with D perhaps TRBD1 or TRBD2 (5 bases each). Germline V gene sequence: CDR1 DFQATT, CDR2 SNEGSKA (reference sequence). The CDR3 loop spans 14 amino acids. The germline V and J ends were trimmed by 5 bases and 1 base, with 14 bases remaining between them.